This TCR beta chain was observed in a study of early T cells in non-severe SARS-CoV-2 infection. Overall study: Unsorted whole blood bulk RNA was sequenced, with unpaired chains.

This clonotype was counted many times. Its antigen is unidentified. In the library, individual cDNA molecules carried attached unique molecular identifiers. TCRdb fed the 5' RACE reads into MiXCR, producing one record per CDR3 protein. The table lists approximately 77,000 distinct CDR3 sequences, roughly 12% of them singletons, with around 3.6% in the top ten. Regarding the study as a whole: The VDJdb matching leaned toward anti-spike CD8 responses and overlooked private and CD4 specificities.

The sample taken for sequencing was whole blood. The receptor's source is an adult who was a healthcare worker with PCR-confirmed SARS-CoV-2 infection or an uninfected control (not recorded which).

The DNA of the CDR3 is TGTGCCAGCGCCCGACTAGCGGACGACACCGGGGAGCTGTTTTTT. Translating it yields CASARLADDTGELFF. The chain has TRBV27 and TRBJ2-2; TRBD2 matches 9 bases. This CDR3 comprises 15 residues. Germline-derived CDR1 and CDR2 are MNHEY and SMNVEV (reference sequence). The junction had 7 bases not matched to a gene; V was cut back by 8 bases and J by 3 bases.